The 30 T cell receptor beta chains below were found in one sample sequenced in a study of beta chain features in type 1 diabetes. Reverse transcribing all isolated RNA meant expressed TCRB transcripts were sequenced. Libraries were prepared by immunoSEQ multiplex PCR; TCRdb keeps only in-frame clonotypes and omits some of them. The table records under 500,000 clones, about 29% of them present only once. The sequencing sample was made of naive CD4+ T cells from blood. The receptors stem from a man aged 18-30 years in good health.

The genes are TRBV7-8 and TRBJ1-2; 9 positions agree with TRBD1. This CDR3 spans 13 amino acids. Germline loops: CDR1 SGHVS, CDR2 FQNEAQ. After removal of 5 bases from V and 8 bases from J, the junction contained 6 bases not matched to a gene. The CDR3 loop reads CASSQGQGYGYTF. The CDR3 region has the DNA TGTGCCAGCAGCCAGGGACAGGGTTACGGCTACACCTTC.

The CDR3 loop reads CASSVASLYNEQFF. The DNA for the CDR3 is TGTGCCAGCAGCGTAGCTTCCCTCTACAATGAGCAGTTCTTC. The chain couples TRBV9 to TRBJ2-1; D not certain. This CDR3 is 14 amino acids long. The germline gives CDR1 SGDLS, CDR2 YYNGEE. V lost 0 bases and J lost 3, with 7 bases in between.

This clone was seen a few times. The chain couples TRBV30 to TRBJ1-4, with TRBD1 as a possible D gene (6 bases). In germline, CDR1 is GTSNPN, CDR2 SVGIG (reference sequence). Trimming took 6 bases from V and 8 from J, leaving 19 bases between them. CDR3 length: 14 residues. CDR3 bases: TGTGCCTGTGGAGCTTGGGACATCAAAGAAAAACTGTTTTTT. Its protein product is CACGAWDIKEKLFF.

This clone was found a few times. V gene TRBV30 combines with J gene TRBJ2-7; D is perhaps TRBD2 (6 bases). Deletions cut 0 bases from V and 1 base from J, with 10 bases between. CDR3 length equals 14 residues. CDR1 GTSNPN and CDR2 SVGIG come from the germline V gene (reference sequence). Here the CDR3 reads CAWSVGRDSYEQYF. The DNA of the CDR3 is TGTGCCTGGAGTGTGGGGCGGGATTCCTACGAGCAGTACTTC.

The V call is TRBV30, the J call TRBJ2-5, with 9 bases aligning to TRBD2. The J call is doubtful: the DNA matches TRBJ2-7 better. This CDR3 comprises 15 residues. Germline V gene sequence: CDR1 GTSNPN, CDR2 SVGIG (reference sequence). This CDR3 is CAWNPGGSGRSEQYF. DNA for the CDR3: TGTGCCTGGAACCCCGGGGGTAGCGGGAGAAGCGAGCAGTACTTC.

The V call is TRBV12-5, the J call TRBJ2-6, with 7 positions matching TRBD1. In germline, CDR1 is LGHNT, CDR2 FRNRAP. V trimming: 7 bases; J trimming: 4 bases; junction bases outside the gene matches: 7. This CDR3 is built from 15 residues. This CDR3 is CASASDRAGANVLTF. The CDR3 nucleotides are TGTGCTAGTGCCTCTGACAGGGCCGGGGCCAACGTCCTGACTTTC.

This clone appeared a few times. The chain carries TRBV19 and TRBJ2-7; D unclear. The CDR3 loop spans 12 amino acids. V shed 4 bases and J shed 5 bases, with 9 bases lying between them. Germline CDR1 and CDR2: LNHDA and SQIVND (reference sequence). This CDR3 reads CASSTRQDEQYF. In DNA, the CDR3 is TGTGCCAGTAGTACTAGGCAGGACGAGCAGTACTTC.

This clone came up a few times. The V gene is TRBV30, the J gene TRBJ1-3; no clear D. This CDR3 contains 16 residues. Per the germline V gene, CDR1 is GTSNPN and CDR2 is SVGIG (reference sequence). Trimming shortened V by 0 bases and J by 0 bases, and 12 bases separated the two germline ends. The CDR3 reads CAWSVRRGDSGNTIYF. CDR3 nucleotide sequence: TGTGCCTGGAGTGTGCGTCGGGGTGACTCTGGAAACACCATATATTTT.

Comment on this clone: The sample has other DNA sequences that encode this CDR3 too. The gene calls are TRBV2 and TRBJ2-5; maybe TRBD1 (5 bases). Germline-derived CDR1 and CDR2 are SNHLY and FYNNEI. The CDR3 extends over 13 amino acids. V was clipped by 3 bases and J by 1 base, with 6 bases between them. The CDR3 here is CASSDRVQETQYF. CDR3 sequence (DNA): TGTGCCAGCAGTGACAGGGTCCAAGAGACCCAGTACTTC.

The gene calls are TRBV7-2 and TRBJ2-7; D call uncertain. The CDR3 length is 16 residues. The germline CDR1 and CDR2 sequences are SGHTA and FQGNSA. The V end lost 2 bases, the J end lost 2 bases, and 16 bases lay between the germline ends. Written as DNA, the CDR3 is TGTGCCAGCAGCTTATCATACGGGTTAAGGGCCTACGAGCAGTACTTC. This encodes CASSLSYGLRAYEQYF.

As regards this clone: This sample includes further DNA sequences coding for the same CDR3. The chain joins TRBV7-9 to TRBJ2-7; D is ambiguous. This CDR3 region has 11 residues. Trimming pared 2 bases from V and 4 bases from J, leaving 3 bases between. Germline CDR1 is SEHNR and CDR2 is FQNEAQ (reference sequence). CDR3: CASSLSYEQYF. In nucleotides, the CDR3 is TGTGCCAGCAGCTTAAGTTACGAGCAGTACTTC.

The rearrangement uses TRBV29-1 and TRBJ2-7; D perhaps matches TRBD1 (5 bases). The CDR3 is 13 amino acids. The V gene lost 4 bases and the J gene lost 2 bases, with 12 bases spanning the gap. From germline, CDR1 is SQVTM and CDR2 ANQGSEA. CDR3 residues: CSVVGRATYEQYF. CDR3 DNA sequence: TGCAGCGTTGTCGGCAGGGCCACCTACGAGCAGTACTTC.

This clone turned up a few times. V usage is TRBV30 and J usage is TRBJ1-1; D is perhaps TRBD1 (5 bases). The CDR3 has 14 amino acids. Trimming shortened V by 2 bases and J by 7 bases, and 17 bases separated the two germline ends. CDR1 and CDR2 from the germline V gene are GTSNPN and SVGIG (reference sequence). CDR3 DNA sequence: TGTGCCTGGAGTTCTCAGGGATTCGGTGATGAAGCTTTCTTT. Its protein product is CAWSSQGFGDEAFF.

The table lists this clone with a few counts. This sequence joins TRBV30 and TRBJ2-7; TRBD2 agrees at 9 bases. This CDR3 comprises 14 residues. J gave up 6 bases and V 5 bases, and 11 bases lay outside the gene matches. From germline, CDR1 is GTSNPN and CDR2 SVGIG (reference sequence). CDR3 protein: CAWDRLAVESEQYF. The CDR3 DNA follows: TGTGCCTGGGACAGACTAGCGGTCGAGAGCGAGCAGTACTTC.

This clone has a handful of counts. The rearrangement uses TRBV7-9 and TRBJ2-1; no clear D. The CDR3 runs to 15 residues. Trimming took off 7 bases at V and 1 base at J, with 14 bases between the two ends. Per germline, CDR1 SEHNR and CDR2 FQNEAQ (reference sequence). Written as DNA, the CDR3 is TGTGCCAGCATCGAAAGGGTGCGGTCCTACAATGAGCAGTTCTTC. It codes for CASIERVRSYNEQFF.

This clone was counted between two and nine times. At the DNA level, this CDR3 is encoded by other sequences in the same sample as well. J is TRBJ1-2 and V is TRBV30; the D is unclear. In germline, CDR1 is GTSNPN, CDR2 SVGIG (reference sequence). The V end was cut by 0 bases, the J end by 2 bases, with 7 bases between. CDR3 length equals 13 residues. CDR3 sequence: CAWSVALNYGYTF. The CDR3 region has the DNA TGTGCCTGGAGTGTCGCGCTAAACTATGGCTACACCTTC.

The CDR3 sequence: CSVWTGGNEKLFF. The DNA for the CDR3 is TGCAGCGTTTGGACAGGGGGTAATGAAAAACTGTTTTTT. The V and J genes are TRBV29-1 and TRBJ1-4, with 10 nucleotides matching TRBD1. V shed 5 bases and J 4 bases; nucleotides not matched to a gene: 1. In germline, CDR1 is SQVTM, CDR2 ANQGSEA. This CDR3 has 13 residues.

The chain carries TRBV7-2 and TRBJ2-3, with a possible D match to TRBD2 (5 bases). The ends were cut back, 5 bases at V and 5 bases at J, with 17 bases in the middle. The CDR3 loop spans 15 amino acids. Germline V gene lookup returns CDR1 SGHTA and CDR2 FQGNSA. The CDR3 nucleotides read TGTGCCAGCAGCCTAATAGTTCGCGGAGGAGATACGCAGTATTTT. This sequence encodes CASSLIVRGGDTQYF.

This chain connects TRBV30 to TRBJ2-1; tentatively, D is TRBD2 (6 bases). Germline-derived CDR1 and CDR2 are GTSNPN and SVGIG (reference sequence). V lost 1 base, J lost 4 bases, and 11 bases lay in between. The CDR3 covers 14 residues. In nucleotides, the CDR3 is TGTGCCTGGAGTGGTACTAGCCGATACAATGAGCAGTTCTTC. Encoded protein: CAWSGTSRYNEQFF.

The chain joins TRBV7-2 to TRBJ2-6; no reliable D call. The CDR3 is 11 residues long. CDR1 is SGHTA, CDR2 FQGNSA, per germline. V was clipped by 9 bases and J by 1 base, with 1 base between them. CDR3 in amino acids: CASSGANVLTF. In DNA, the CDR3 is TGTGCCAGTTCTGGGGCCAACGTCCTGACTTTC.

The chain has TRBV7-8 and TRBJ2-7; D is undetermined. CDR3 length equals 15 residues. Trimming left V 1 base short and J 5 bases short, with 15 bases between. Germline CDR1 and CDR2: SGHVS and FQNEAQ. This CDR3 is CASSLETAIGNEQYF. As DNA, the CDR3 is TGTGCCAGCAGCTTAGAAACAGCCATAGGGAACGAGCAGTACTTC.

This clone has just a few counts. As DNA, the CDR3 is TGTGCCAGCAGGTTGGACGGAAACTATGGCTACACCTTC. Its protein product is CASRLDGNYGYTF. The rearrangement joins TRBV7-9 to TRBJ1-2; the D is unclear. The V end lost 6 bases, the J end lost 2 bases, and 10 bases lay between the germline ends. Germline CDR1 is SEHNR and CDR2 is FQNEAQ (reference sequence). The CDR3 length is 13 residues.

This clone was counted between two and nine times. The chain is built from TRBV19 and TRBJ2-1, with D possibly matching TRBD1 (5 bases). CDR3 length: 16 amino acids. Germline assignment: CDR1 LNHDA and CDR2 SQIVND (reference sequence). The V end lost 3 bases, the J end lost 6 bases, and 18 bases lay between the germline ends. The CDR3, as DNA: TGTGCCAGTAGTATTCCCCGCGCGGCAGGGCGCAATGAGCAGTTCTTC. It encodes CASSIPRAAGRNEQFF.

The CDR3 protein is CAWSRANEQFF. The CDR3 DNA follows: TGTGCCTGGAGTCGGGCGAATGAGCAGTTCTTC. The chain couples TRBV30 to TRBJ2-1; no firm D call. Germline loops: CDR1 GTSNPN, CDR2 SVGIG (reference sequence). The CDR3 extends over 11 amino acids. V gave up 2 bases and J gave up 7 bases, with 6 bases separating them.

This clone was seen only a few times. Other DNA sequences in this specimen translate into the identical CDR3. V and J are TRBV30 and TRBJ2-2; D is ambiguous. Germline values: CDR1 GTSNPN, CDR2 SVGIG (reference sequence). V was cut by 0 bases and J by 3 bases, with 8 bases left in between. The CDR3 is made up of 14 amino acids. The DNA of the CDR3 is TGTGCCTGGAGTGTACGAAGGGACACCGGGGAGCTGTTTTTT. Its translation: CAWSVRRDTGELFF.

The chain combines TRBV10-3 with TRBJ2-4; D is tentatively TRBD1 or TRBD2 (5 bases each). Trimming cost V 2 bases and J 9 bases, with 14 bases left between them. The CDR3 spans 14 residues. The germline V gene has CDR1 ENHRY and CDR2 SYGVKD. This CDR3 is CAISEIEGLGIQYF. As DNA, the CDR3 is TGTGCCATCAGTGAGATTGAGGGGTTGGGCATTCAGTACTTC.

This clone has just a few counts. This sequence joins TRBV29-1 and TRBJ2-3; D uncertain. CDR3 length equals 12 residues. The V and J ends lost 3 bases and 8 bases respectively, with 12 bases between them. Germline V gene lookup returns CDR1 SQVTM and CDR2 ANQGSEA. CDR3 in amino acids: CSVEGAALTQYF. The CDR3 DNA is TGCAGCGTTGAGGGCGCCGCTCTTACGCAGTATTTT.

This rearrangement joins TRBV6-1 to TRBJ2-1; D may be TRBD2 (6 bases). Germline loops: CDR1 MNHNS, CDR2 SASEGT. This CDR3 spans 15 amino acids. V dropped 4 bases and J dropped 2 bases, with 12 bases sitting between them. CDR3 DNA: TGTGCCAGCAGTGCAGTAGCGGAAACCTACAATGAGCAGTTCTTC. This encodes CASSAVAETYNEQFF.

V gene TRBV5-4 combines with J gene TRBJ2-7; 9 bases align to TRBD2. After removal of 5 bases from V and 4 bases from J, the junction contained 10 bases not matched to a gene. CDR3 length: 15 amino acids. Germline values: CDR1 SGHNT, CDR2 YYREEE (reference sequence). This CDR3 is CASSPAGGRWYEQYF. CDR3 DNA sequence: TGTGCCAGCAGTCCAGCGGGAGGACGGTGGTACGAGCAGTACTTC.

The chain is built from TRBV10-3 and TRBJ2-2, with unresolved D. V was cut by 2 bases and J by 2 bases, with 6 bases left in between. In germline, CDR1 is ENHRY, CDR2 SYGVKD. The CDR3 has 14 amino acids. CDR3 protein: CAISEPGNTGELFF. The CDR3 coding sequence is TGTGCCATCAGTGAGCCGGGCAACACCGGGGAGCTGTTTTTT.